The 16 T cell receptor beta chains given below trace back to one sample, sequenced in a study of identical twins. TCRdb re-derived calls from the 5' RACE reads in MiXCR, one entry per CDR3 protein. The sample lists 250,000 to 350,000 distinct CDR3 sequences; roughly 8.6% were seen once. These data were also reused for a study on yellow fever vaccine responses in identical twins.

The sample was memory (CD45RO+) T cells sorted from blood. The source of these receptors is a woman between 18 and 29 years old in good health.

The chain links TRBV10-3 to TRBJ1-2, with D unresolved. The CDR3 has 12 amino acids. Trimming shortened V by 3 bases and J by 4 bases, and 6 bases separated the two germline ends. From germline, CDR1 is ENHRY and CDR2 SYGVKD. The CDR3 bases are TGTGCCATCAGTGAAAGGACCTATGGCTACACCTTC. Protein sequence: CAISERTYGYTF.

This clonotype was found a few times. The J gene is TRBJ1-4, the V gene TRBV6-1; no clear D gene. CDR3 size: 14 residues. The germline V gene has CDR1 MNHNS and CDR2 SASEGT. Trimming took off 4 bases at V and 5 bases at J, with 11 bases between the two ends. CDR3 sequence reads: CASSAGSPNEKLFF. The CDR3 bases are TGTGCCAGCAGTGCGGGCAGCCCCAATGAAAAACTGTTTTTT.

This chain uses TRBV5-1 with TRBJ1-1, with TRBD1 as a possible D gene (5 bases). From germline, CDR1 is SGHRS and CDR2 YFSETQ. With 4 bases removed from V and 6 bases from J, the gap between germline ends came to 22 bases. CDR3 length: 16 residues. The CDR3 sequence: CASSRRQGSLESEAFF. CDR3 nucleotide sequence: TGCGCCAGCAGCCGGAGGCAGGGCAGTTTGGAGTCTGAAGCTTTCTTT.

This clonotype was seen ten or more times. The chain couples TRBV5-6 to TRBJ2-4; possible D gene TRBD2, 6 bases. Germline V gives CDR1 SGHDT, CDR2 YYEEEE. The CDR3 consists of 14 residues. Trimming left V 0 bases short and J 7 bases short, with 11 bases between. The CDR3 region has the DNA TGTGCCAGCAGCTTGGGACTAGGAGGCAACATTCAGTACTTC. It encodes CASSLGLGGNIQYF.

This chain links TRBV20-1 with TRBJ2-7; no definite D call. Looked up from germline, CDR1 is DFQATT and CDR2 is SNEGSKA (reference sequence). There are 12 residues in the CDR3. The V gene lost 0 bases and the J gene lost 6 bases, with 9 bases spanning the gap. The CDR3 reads CSARETDREQYV. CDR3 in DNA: TGCAGTGCTAGAGAAACGGACCGCGAGCAGTACGTC.

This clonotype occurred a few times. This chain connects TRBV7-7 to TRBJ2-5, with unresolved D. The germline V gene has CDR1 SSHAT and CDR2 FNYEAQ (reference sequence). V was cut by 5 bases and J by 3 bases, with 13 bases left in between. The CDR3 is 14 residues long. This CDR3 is CASSLNPLKETQYF. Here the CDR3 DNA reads TGTGCCAGCAGCCTAAATCCTCTAAAAGAGACCCAGTACTTC.

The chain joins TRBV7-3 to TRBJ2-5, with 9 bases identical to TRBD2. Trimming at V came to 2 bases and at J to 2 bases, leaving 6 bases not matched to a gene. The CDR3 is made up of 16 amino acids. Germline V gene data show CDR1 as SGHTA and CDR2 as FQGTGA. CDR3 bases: TGTGCCAGCAGCTTATCTGGGGCGGGAGGGCAAGAGACCCAGTACTTC. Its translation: CASSLSGAGGQETQYF.

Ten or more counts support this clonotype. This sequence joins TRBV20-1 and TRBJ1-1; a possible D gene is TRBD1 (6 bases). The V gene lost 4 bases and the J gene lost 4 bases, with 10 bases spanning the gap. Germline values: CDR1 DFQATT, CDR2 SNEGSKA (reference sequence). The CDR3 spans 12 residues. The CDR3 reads CSANRAATEAFF. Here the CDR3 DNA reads TGCAGTGCTAACAGGGCTGCCACTGAAGCTTTCTTT.

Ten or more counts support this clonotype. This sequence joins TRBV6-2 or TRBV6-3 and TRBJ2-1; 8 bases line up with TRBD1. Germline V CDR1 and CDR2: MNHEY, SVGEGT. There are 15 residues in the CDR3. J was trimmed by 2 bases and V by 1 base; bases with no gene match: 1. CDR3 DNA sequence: TGTGCCAGCAGTTACTGGGGACAGGCCTACAATGAGCAGTTCTTC. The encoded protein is CASSYWGQAYNEQFF.

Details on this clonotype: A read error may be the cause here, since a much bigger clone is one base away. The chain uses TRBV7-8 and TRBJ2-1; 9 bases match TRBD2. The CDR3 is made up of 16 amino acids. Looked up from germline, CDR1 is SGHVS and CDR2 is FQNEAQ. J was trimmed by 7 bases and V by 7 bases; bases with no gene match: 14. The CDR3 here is CASTPKRGDRWNEQFF. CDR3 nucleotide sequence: TGTGCCAGCACCCCGAAGCGGGGGGACCGTTGGAATGAGCAGTTCTTC.

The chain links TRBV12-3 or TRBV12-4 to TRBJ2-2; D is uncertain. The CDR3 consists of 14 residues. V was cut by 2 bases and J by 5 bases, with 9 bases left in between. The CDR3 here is CASSLKLWTGELFF. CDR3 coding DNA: TGTGCCAGCAGTTTAAAGTTGTGGACCGGGGAGCTGTTTTTT.

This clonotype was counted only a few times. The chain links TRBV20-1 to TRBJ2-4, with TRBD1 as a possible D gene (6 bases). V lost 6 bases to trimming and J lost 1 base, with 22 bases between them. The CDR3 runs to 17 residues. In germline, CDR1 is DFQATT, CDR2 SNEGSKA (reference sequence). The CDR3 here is CSATPTGMGSAKNIQYF. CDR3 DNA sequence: TGCAGTGCCACCCCCACAGGGATGGGTTCCGCCAAAAACATTCAGTACTTC.

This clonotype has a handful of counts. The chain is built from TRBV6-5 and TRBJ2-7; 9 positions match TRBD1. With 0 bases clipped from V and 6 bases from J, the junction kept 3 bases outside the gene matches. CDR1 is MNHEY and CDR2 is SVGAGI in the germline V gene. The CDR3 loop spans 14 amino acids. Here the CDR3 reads CASSYSLDRGEQYF. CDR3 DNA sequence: TGTGCCAGCAGTTACTCCCTGGACAGGGGCGAGCAGTACTTC.

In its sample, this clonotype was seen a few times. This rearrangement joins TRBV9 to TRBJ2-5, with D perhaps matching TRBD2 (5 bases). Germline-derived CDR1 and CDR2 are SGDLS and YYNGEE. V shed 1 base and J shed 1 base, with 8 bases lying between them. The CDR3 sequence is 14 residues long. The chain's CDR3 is CASSVRGLQETQYF. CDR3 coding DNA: TGTGCCAGCAGCGTACGAGGACTCCAAGAGACCCAGTACTTC.

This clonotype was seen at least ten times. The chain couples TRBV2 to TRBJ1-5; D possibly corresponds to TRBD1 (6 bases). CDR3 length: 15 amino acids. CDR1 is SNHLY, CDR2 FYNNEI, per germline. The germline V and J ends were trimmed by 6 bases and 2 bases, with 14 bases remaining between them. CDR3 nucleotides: TGTGCCAGCAGGATCGGGGGCTCGGGCAATCAGCCCCAGCATTTT. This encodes CASRIGGSGNQPQHF.

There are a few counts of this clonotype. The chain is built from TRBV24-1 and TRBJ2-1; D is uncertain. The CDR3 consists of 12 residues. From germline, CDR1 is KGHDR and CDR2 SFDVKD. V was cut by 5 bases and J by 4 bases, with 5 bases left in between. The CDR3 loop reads CATSVPYNEQFF. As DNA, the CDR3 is TGTGCCACCAGTGTTCCGTACAATGAGCAGTTCTTC.